This TCR beta chain derives from a study of cytomegalovirus exposure and HLA in healthy donors. Use of 60 Vbeta and 13 Jbeta primers characterized the PCR. Only in-frame clones appear in the TCRdb table, and some are missing; sequencing was by immunoSEQ multiplex PCR. The sample has around 120,000 clones; 70% to 90% are singletons. A remark on this clone: Antigen specificity is unknown.

Findings of the study overall: Most of the TCR beta V segments (in an earlier analysis) were productive either about 87% or about 30% of the time. A likely sequencing artifact accounted for one observed cluster of highly shared sequence variants. Overall, approximately 150 TCR beta chains were annotated as cytomegalovirus-associated.

Germline assignment: CDR1 SGDLS and CDR2 YYNGEE. The V end was cut by 4 bases, the J end by 5 bases, with 19 bases between. The CDR3 consists of 15 residues. This receptor was taken from a boy younger than 18 in good health and CMV-seronegative. The V gene is TRBV9, the J gene TRBJ2-7; possible D gene TRBD2, 5 bases. What was sequenced was PBMCs. As DNA, the CDR3 is TGTGCCAGCAGCTCCTCCGGGGTGAGTATCAACGAGCAGTACTTC. This gives the protein CASSSSGVSINEQYF. Filled out from reference TRBV9 and TRBJ2-7, the complete variable domain reads DSGVTQTPKHLITATGQRVTLRCSPRSGDLSVYWYQQSLDQGLQFLIQYYNGEERAKGNILERFSAQQFPDLHSELNLSSLELGDSALYFCASSSSGVSINEQYFGPGTRLTVT.